This T cell receptor (beta chain) was captured by sequencing in a study of technical replicates of blood from a few donors. Repertoires were generated with immunoSEQ multiplex PCR, while TCRdb's copy carries only in-frame clones and drops some. The data contain about 89,000 clones, 85% to 95% of them singletons. V shed 3 bases and J shed 3 bases, with 6 bases lying between them. CDR1 is SGHRS, CDR2 YFSETQ, per germline. The CDR3 extends over 12 amino acids. The source is a human donor in good health. The specimen sequenced was T cells isolated from PBMCs. This chain uses TRBV5-1 with TRBJ2-5, with D possibly TRBD2 on 6 matching bases. CDR3 protein: CASSWGEETQYF. CDR3 sequence (DNA): TGCGCCAGCAGCTGGGGGGAAGAGACCCAGTACTTC. The variable domain in full, with the rest retrieved from reference TRBV5-1 and TRBJ2-5, is KAGVTQTPRYLIKTRGQQVTLSCSPISGHRSVSWYQQTPGQGLQFLFEYFSETQRNKGNFPGRFSGRQFSNSRSEMNVSTLELGDSALYLCASSWGEETQYFGPGTRLLVL.